Sequencing of this T cell receptor beta chain was carried out in a study of tumor-infiltrating lymphocytes in primary liver carcinoma. Study results and limitations: For tumor-adjacent and tumor-blood pairs, overlap was less than that seen for tumor region pairs.

A constant-region primer primed TCR beta cDNA synthesis from 400 to 600 ng of total RNA. Nested multiplex PCR, run for three rounds with slightly modified ARM-PCR, yielded TCR beta libraries. TRBV1-TRBV30 forward primers paired with a C-beta reverse primer were used in the first two PCR rounds, which ran roughly 11 cycles each. TCRdb itself ran the multiplex PCR reads through MiXCR, one entry per CDR3 protein. The repertoire includes almost 200,000 distinct CDR3 sequences, less than 70% of them detected once, and roughly 6.8% sits in the top ten. The source of the blood RNA was unsorted whole blood, and germline DNA was extracted as well. None of the patients had received treatment, and all had chronic HBV infection. This CDR3 contains 17 residues. The germline V gene has CDR1 LGHNA and CDR2 YNFKEQ. A remark on this clonotype: Its target is unknown. The junction departs from the called germline gene at one end, perhaps through a read error.

This TCR came from a woman in her sixties or seventies with primary liver carcinoma and hepatitis B virus infection. Sequenced material: peripheral blood. The chain combines TRBV4-2 with TRBJ2-7, with 10 bases aligning to TRBD2. The CDR3 DNA follows: TGTGCCATCAGCCAAGTGGGTAGCGGGAGGAACTCGGTTAAGCAGTACTTC. Translation: CAISQVGSGRNSVKQYF.